Listed below are T cell receptor beta chains from one sample, sequenced in a study of shared clonotypes between healthy human individuals. Using immunoSEQ multiplex PCR, the repertoire was profiled, and TCRdb retains in-frame clones only, with some absent. The repertoire holds hundreds of thousands of clones, nearly 98% seen once, with 0.25% to 0.35% in the top ten. Sequenced sample: naive CD8+ T cells sorted from blood. The source of these receptors is a man younger than 45 in good health. Both conserved end residues are part of each CDR3. The order of the fields is J gene, CDR3 length, D gene, V gene, CDR3 DNA, CDR3 protein. A D gene is named only where the DNA matches it firmly.

>TRBJ1-2|12|-|TRBV28
TGTGCCAGCGGGTGGAGGGTTGATGGCTACACCTTC
CASGWRVDGYTF
>TRBJ2-1|15|-|TRBV9
TGTGCCAGCAGCGCGGAGTGGACTTCCTACAATGAGCAGTTCTTC
CASSAEWTSYNEQFF
>TRBJ1-1|11|-|TRBV27
TGTGCCAGCAGTAGCTCTAGGGAAGCTTTCTTT
CASSSSREAFF
>TRBJ2-1|16|TRBD2|TRBV7-8
TGTGCCAGCAGCTTATCGACTAGCGGGGAGTACAATGAGCAGTTCTTC
CASSLSTSGEYNEQFF
>TRBJ2-5|15|-|TRBV27
TGTGCCAGCACAAGGAGATTGGGGGCCCAAGAGACCCAGTACTTC
CASTRRLGAQETQYF
>TRBJ1-5|16|-|TRBV7-9
TGTGCCAGCAGCTTAGCTGACAGCGATAGCAATCAGCCCCAGCATTTT
CASSLADSDSNQPQHF
>TRBJ2-1|15|-|TRBV9
TGTGCCAGCAGCGTAGAAGGCTGGGTTTCCAATGAGCAGTTCTTC
CASSVEGWVSNEQFF
>TRBJ2-1|15|TRBD2|TRBV7-9
TGTGCCAGCAGCCCTGGACTAGCGGGAGTAAATGAGCAGTTCTTC
CASSPGLAGVNEQFF
>TRBJ2-5|15|TRBD2|TRBV27
TGTGCCAGCAGCCCCGGACTAGCGGTTCAAGAGACCCAGTACTTC
CASSPGLAVQETQYF
>TRBJ2-2|20|TRBD2|TRBV18
TGTGCCAGCTCACCCCCCGAGGACAGCGGGACTAGCGCTTCTCGCGGGGAGCTGTTTTTT
CASSPPEDSGTSASRGELFF
>TRBJ1-1|13|-|TRBV19
TGTGCCAGTAGATTCGGTATCGGCACTGAAGCTTTCTTT
CASRFGIGTEAFF
>TRBJ2-7|15|-|TRBV7-9
TGTGCCAGCAGCTTACGGGACTCCTCGTCTGGCGAGCAGTACTTC
CASSLRDSSSGEQYF